These 15 T cell receptor beta chains originate from one sample sequenced in a study of beta chain features in type 1 diabetes. These receptors' antigens are unknown. As every portion of the isolated RNA was reverse transcribed, the sequencing read expressed TCRB transcripts. Data came from immunoSEQ multiplex PCR; TCRdb stores just in-frame clones and leaves some out. The table records approximately 260,000 clones, about a fifth of them present only once. The study, taken as a whole, reports: TCRB CDR3 length was moderately but significantly reduced in all four CD4+ subsets of Type 1 diabetes patients.

Sample: naive CD4+ T cells from blood. These receptors originate from a woman aged 40 to 50 with type 1 diabetes.

The table lists this clone with a few counts. V and J are TRBV23-1 and TRBJ1-5, with D perhaps TRBD1 (5 bases). TRBV23-1 is given ORF status, its function remaining uncertain. With 9 bases removed from V and 0 bases from J, the gap between germline ends came to 12 bases. The CDR3 spans 14 residues. CDR3 protein: CARSPGLSNQPQHF. CDR3 DNA: TGCGCCAGGTCTCCAGGGCTTAGCAATCAGCCCCAGCATTTT.

A few counts support this clone. V gene TRBV25-1 combines with J gene TRBJ2-7, with a weak D call TRBD1 (5 bases). This CDR3 region has 12 residues. The germline V gene has CDR1 MGHDK and CDR2 SYGVNS. V was pared by 6 bases and J by 6 bases, with 12 bases between. CDR3 DNA sequence: TGTGCCAGCAGGGCCGACAGCGCCGAGCAGTACTTC. Translated: CASRADSAEQYF.

In this sample, this clone turned up a few times. The chain employs TRBV7-2 and TRBJ2-1; TRBD2 might be the D (5 bases). Trimming cost V 0 bases and J 5 bases, with 5 bases left between them. From germline, CDR1 is SGHTA and CDR2 FQGNSA. There are 13 residues in the CDR3. The CDR3 reads CASSLARDNEQFF. CDR3 bases: TGTGCCAGCAGCTTAGCGCGGGACAATGAGCAGTTCTTC. Complete variable domain (other parts from reference TRBV7-2 and TRBJ2-1): GAGVSQSPSNKVTEKGKDVELRCDPISGHTALYWYRQSLGQGLEFLIYFQGNSAPDKSGLPSDRFSAERTGGSVSTLTIQRTQQEDSAVYLCASSLARDNEQFFGPGTRLTVL.

The gene calls are TRBV2 and TRBJ2-1; weak D call: TRBD2 (5 bases). The V end was cut by 3 bases, the J end by 13 bases, with 7 bases between. CDR1 and CDR2 from the germline V gene are SNHLY and FYNNEI. CDR3 length: 10 residues. The CDR3 sequence: CASSEGAQFF. CDR3 nucleotides: TGTGCCAGCAGTGAGGGAGCCCAGTTCTTC.

This rearrangement joins TRBV7-2 to TRBJ1-5, with D possibly being TRBD1 (5 bases). V was trimmed by 4 bases and J by 7 bases, leaving 17 bases between them. CDR3 size: 15 residues. In germline, CDR1 is SGHTA, CDR2 FQGNSA. CDR3 region: CASSSGLTTPQPQHF. The CDR3 DNA reads as TGTGCCAGCAGCTCGGGACTGACCACCCCCCAGCCCCAGCATTTT.

This clone was seen a few times. V gene TRBV6-6 combines with J gene TRBJ2-1; D gene unclear. The V end was cut by 3 bases, the J end by 1 base, with 13 bases between. The germline V gene encodes CDR1 MNHNY and CDR2 SVGAGI (reference sequence). This CDR3 has 16 residues. DNA of the CDR3: TGTGCCAGCAGTTATGGTGGTTCGGTGTCCTACAATGAGCAGTTCTTC. As protein: CASSYGGSVSYNEQFF.

This clone was seen a handful of times. This sequence joins TRBV7-9 and TRBJ2-7; 7 bases match TRBD1. Unmatched junction bases numbered 5, after V lost 1 base and J lost 5 bases. The CDR3 extends over 14 amino acids. The germline V gene encodes CDR1 SEHNR and CDR2 FQNEAQ (reference sequence). The CDR3 DNA sequence: TGTGCCAGCAGCTTAGAACAGGGGCACCACGAGCAGTACTTC. Translated, it gives CASSLEQGHHEQYF.

This clone was observed a handful of times. The chain joins TRBV6-1 to TRBJ2-5, with TRBD2 identical over 11 bases. The CDR3 has 15 amino acids. Germline trimming cut 1 base from V and 5 bases from J; bases unmatched to any gene: 3. The germline gives CDR1 MNHNS, CDR2 SASEGT. The CDR3 reads CASSEGTSGSETQYF. The CDR3, as DNA: TGTGCCAGCAGTGAAGGCACTAGCGGGAGTGAGACCCAGTACTTC.

This clone was seen only a few times. The chain carries TRBV6-6 and TRBJ1-5; D perhaps matches TRBD1 (5 bases). The CDR3 is 16 residues long. CDR1 MNHNY and CDR2 SVGAGI come from the germline V gene (reference sequence). Trimming removed 8 bases from V and 0 bases from J, with 17 bases in between. CDR3 in amino acids: CASPTGEGYSNQPQHF. The CDR3 DNA reads TGTGCCAGCCCCACTGGGGAGGGGTATAGCAATCAGCCCCAGCATTTT.

This clone was counted between two and nine times. The J gene is TRBJ2-5, the V gene TRBV6-1; 10 positions match TRBD1. The CDR3 spans 15 residues. The J segment lost 5 bases and the V segment lost 8 bases, leaving 11 bases of the junction unmatched. From germline, CDR1 is MNHNS and CDR2 SASEGT. In nucleotides, the CDR3 is TGTGCCAGCTTCTCGAGGGACAGGGGAAGGGAGACCCAGTACTTC. Protein product: CASFSRDRGRETQYF.

This clone occurred a few times. V and J are TRBV28 and TRBJ2-5; unclear D gene. CDR3 size: 14 residues. V was clipped by 6 bases and J by 1 base, with 12 bases between them. Per the germline V gene, CDR1 is MDHEN and CDR2 is SYDVKM. Here the CDR3 reads CASSPGDGQETQYF. DNA for the CDR3: TGTGCCAGCAGCCCTGGAGACGGCCAAGAGACCCAGTACTTC.

The genes are TRBV7-3 and TRBJ1-1; D gene unclear. The CDR3 contains 13 residues. CDR1 and CDR2 (germline): SGHTA, FQGTGA. Trimming removed 6 bases from V and 1 base from J, with 9 bases in between. CDR3 in amino acids: CASRAQQNTEAFF. The CDR3 nucleotides read TGTGCCAGCAGGGCACAGCAGAACACTGAAGCTTTCTTT.

The chain combines TRBV9 with TRBJ2-5; maybe TRBD2 (6 bases). The V gene's germline CDR1 is SGDLS and CDR2 YYNGEE. The length of the CDR3 is 16 residues. The germline V and J ends were trimmed by 0 bases and 7 bases, with 19 bases remaining between them. As DNA, the CDR3 is TGTGCCAGCAGCGTAGGAGGCTCCCTCAGCGGGTTGACCCAGTACTTC. This gives the protein CASSVGGSLSGLTQYF.

This clone was detected a few times. The V and J genes are TRBV7-9 and TRBJ1-1, with D unresolved. Between the trimmed V and J ends, which lost 5 bases and 6 bases, there was a span of 7 bases. The CDR3 is 11 residues long. The germline V gene encodes CDR1 SEHNR and CDR2 FQNEAQ (reference sequence). The CDR3 nucleotides are TGTGCCAGCAGCCCACAGTCTGAAGCTTTCTTT. Encoded protein: CASSPQSEAFF.

The V and J genes are TRBV29-1 and TRBJ1-1, with 8 bases identical to TRBD1. The CDR3 contains 13 residues. Germline CDR1 is SQVTM and CDR2 is ANQGSEA. V trimming: 4 bases; J trimming: 5 bases; junction bases outside the gene matches: 6. CDR3 nucleotides: TGCAGCGTTGGGGGACAGGTTTGGACTGAAGCTTTCTTT. As protein: CSVGGQVWTEAFF.